Below, 32 T cell receptor beta chains from the same sample are listed, as sequenced in a study of beta chain features in type 1 diabetes listed by TCRdb under 2018. Receptor libraries were prepared by the immunoSEQ multiplex PCR assay. All of the isolated RNA was reverse transcribed with the High Capacity cDNA Reverse Transcription Kit, so expressed TCRB transcripts were sequenced. Entries here come from immuneACCESS through TCRdb and include only in-frame sequences with V and J called. Some clones fail to appear in such tables; in the studies checked, an unresolved V gene covers under half of the shortfall, and the cause of the remainder is unknown. A total of nearly 350,000 clones appear in this sample, less than 9.5% of them only once. The ten largest clonotypes hold around 0.45% of the sample. Sample: central memory CD4+ T cells from blood. The receptors shown here come from a woman aged 18-29 years in good health.

The V gene is TRBV19, the J gene TRBJ2-5; 8 nucleotides align to TRBD2. V shed 3 bases, J shed 7 bases, and the junction held 7 bases outside the gene matches. The CDR3 has 14 amino acids. Germline loops: CDR1 LNHDA, CDR2 SQIVND (reference sequence). This CDR3 is CASSIQRESGTQYF. For the CDR3, the DNA is TGTGCCAGTAGTATCCAGCGGGAGTCCGGGACCCAGTACTTC.

This clone was observed at least ten times. This rearrangement joins TRBV7-9 to TRBJ2-1, with 8 nucleotides matching TRBD2. CDR3 length equals 12 residues. Germline CDR1 reads SEHNR; CDR2 reads FQNEAQ (reference sequence). Trimming took 5 bases from V and 12 from J; bases not matched to a gene: 6. CDR3: CASSPSSGGQFF. CDR3 sequence (DNA): TGTGCCAGCAGCCCATCAAGCGGGGGGCAGTTCTTC.

This chain links TRBV7-2 with TRBJ2-1, with unresolved D. CDR3 length: 13 residues. The V end was cut by 1 base, the J end by 6 bases, with 7 bases between. Germline V gene sequence: CDR1 SGHTA, CDR2 FQGNSA. CDR3 protein: CASSLGSPNEQFF. In nucleotides, the CDR3 is TGTGCCAGCAGCTTAGGTTCTCCCAATGAGCAGTTCTTC.

This clone has ten or more counts. V and J are TRBV6-1 and TRBJ2-4; D is possibly TRBD1 or TRBD2 (5 bases each). The CDR3 runs 13 residues. The V and J ends lost 8 bases and 3 bases respectively, with 11 bases between them. In germline, CDR1 is MNHNS, CDR2 SASEGT. In nucleotides, the CDR3 is TGTGCCAGCGGTGGGGCGGGCAAAAACATTCAGTACTTC. It is translated as CASGGAGKNIQYF.

The chain combines TRBV19 with TRBJ2-7, with a weak D call TRBD2 (5 bases). The germline V and J ends were trimmed by 5 bases and 7 bases, with 15 bases remaining between them. Germline V CDR1 and CDR2: LNHDA, SQIVND (reference sequence). The CDR3 is made up of 13 amino acids. CDR3 sequence (DNA): TGTGCCAGTAGTCCCGGTGCCACGGGGGAGCAGTACTTC. Translated: CASSPGATGEQYF.

This clone came up many times. The rearrangement links TRBV29-1 to TRBJ2-3; 14 nucleotides match TRBD2. The length of the CDR3 is 16 residues. The germline V gene has CDR1 SQVTM and CDR2 ANQGSEA. Losses at the gene ends were 4 bases for V and 4 bases for J; bases not matched to a gene: 7. The CDR3 region has the DNA TGCAGCGTTGGGGGGACTAGCGGGAGAACGGCAGATACGCAGTATTTT. It encodes CSVGGTSGRTADTQYF.

J is TRBJ2-1 and V is TRBV5-1, with 8 bases identical to TRBD1. Germline values: CDR1 SGHRS, CDR2 YFSETQ. The J segment lost 1 base and the V segment lost 3 bases, leaving 6 bases of the junction unmatched. The CDR3 contains 16 residues. The CDR3 is CASSSGTGNSYNEQFF. In DNA form, the CDR3 reads TGCGCCAGCAGCTCCGGGACAGGCAATTCCTACAATGAGCAGTTCTTC.

This chain joins TRBV11-2 and TRBJ2-1; D is uncertain. The V gene lost 0 bases and the J gene lost 1 base, with 7 bases spanning the gap. The CDR3 has 15 residues. CDR1 and CDR2 (germline): SGHAT, FQNNGV. CDR3 sequence reads: CASSLEGRSYNEQFF. In nucleotides, the CDR3 is TGTGCCAGCAGCTTAGAAGGGCGATCCTACAATGAGCAGTTCTTC.

This clone occurred many times. The V call is TRBV6-6, the J call TRBJ1-4; 8 bases fit TRBD1. The V gene end was trimmed by 5 bases and the J gene end by 8 bases; junction bases not matched to a gene: 7. From germline, CDR1 is MNHNY and CDR2 SVGAGI (reference sequence). The CDR3 length is 14 residues. Written as DNA, the CDR3 is TGTGCCAGCAGTCCCGGACAGGGACGGGAAAAACTGTTTTTT. Translated, it gives CASSPGQGREKLFF.

This clone was seen ten or more times. V and J are TRBV27 and TRBJ2-7; 8 bases are shared with TRBD2. Per germline, CDR1 MNHEY and CDR2 SMNVEV (reference sequence). The CDR3 has 16 residues. Trimming at V came to 5 bases and at J to 2 bases, leaving 11 bases not matched to a gene. The CDR3 reads CASSGTRAGATYEQYF. CDR3 bases: TGTGCCAGCAGTGGGACCCGAGCGGGAGCGACCTACGAGCAGTACTTC.

In its sample, this clone was seen a few times. Other DNA sequences within the sample encode an identical CDR3. The gene calls are TRBV4-2 and TRBJ1-5; the D is unclear. The CDR3 is 16 residues long. V was shortened by 4 bases and J by 7 bases, with 20 bases between the two germline ends. Germline CDR1 and CDR2: LGHNA and YNFKEQ. The CDR3 here is CASSPTLAQTWQPQHF. The CDR3 bases are TGTGCCAGCAGCCCAACATTAGCGCAAACGTGGCAGCCCCAGCATTTT.

Ten or more counts support this clone. Other DNA sequences in this specimen translate into the identical CDR3. The chain couples TRBV18 to TRBJ2-7; D may match TRBD1 or TRBD2 (5 bases each). From germline, CDR1 is KGHSH and CDR2 LQKENI. This CDR3 has 14 amino acids. V was cut by 3 bases and J by 2 bases, with 11 bases left in between. The CDR3 is CASSPGTGPYEQYF. The CDR3 nucleotides read TGTGCCAGCTCACCGGGGACGGGGCCCTACGAGCAGTACTTC.

This clone occurred a few times. This rearrangement joins TRBV7-9 to TRBJ1-4; D uncertain. Germline V gives CDR1 SEHNR, CDR2 FQNEAQ (reference sequence). The CDR3 length is 14 residues. The V end lost 5 bases, the J end lost 3 bases, and 10 bases lay between the germline ends. The CDR3 here is CASSQRMANEKLFF. As DNA, the CDR3 is TGTGCCAGCAGCCAGCGCATGGCTAATGAAAAACTGTTTTTT.

This clone has more than one count but fewer than ten. The chain couples TRBV25-1 to TRBJ1-5; D is uncertain. The V gene's germline CDR1 is MGHDK and CDR2 SYGVNS. V was trimmed by 5 bases and J by 0 bases, leaving 8 bases between them. This CDR3 has 14 residues. CDR3 amino acids: CASSFGSSNQPQHF. The CDR3, as DNA: TGTGCCAGCAGTTTCGGGAGTAGCAATCAGCCCCAGCATTTT.

The chain joins TRBV2 to TRBJ2-5; D may be TRBD2 (6 bases). Germline V gene sequence: CDR1 SNHLY, CDR2 FYNNEI. V was pared by 3 bases and J by 3 bases, with 8 bases between. The CDR3 contains 13 residues. The CDR3 here is CASSEGLKETQYF. CDR3 in DNA: TGTGCCAGCAGTGAGGGACTGAAAGAGACCCAGTACTTC.

This clone came up a few times. The sample has other DNA sequences that encode this CDR3 too. The J gene is TRBJ1-5, the V gene TRBV28, with 8 bases that match TRBD1. The CDR3 loop spans 15 amino acids. Trimming cost V 6 bases and J 4 bases; bases outside gene matches: 8. Germline V CDR1 and CDR2: MDHEN, SYDVKM. Here the CDR3 reads CASSSGQGGNQPQHF. DNA for the CDR3: TGTGCCAGCAGCTCCGGACAGGGAGGGAATCAGCCCCAGCATTTT.

The genes are TRBV28 and TRBJ1-5; 9 bases are a match to TRBD1. V lost 4 bases to trimming and J lost 4 bases; unmatched junction nucleotides: 5. CDR1 and CDR2 (germline): MDHEN, SYDVKM. The CDR3 has 15 residues. The CDR3 is CASSSDRGHNQPQHF. Written as DNA, the CDR3 is TGTGCCAGCAGTTCGGACAGGGGCCATAATCAGCCCCAGCATTTT.

This clone was picked up a small number of times. The chain is built from TRBV5-1 and TRBJ1-4; D might be TRBD1 (6 bases). Germline lookup yields CDR1 SGHRS and CDR2 YFSETQ. V dropped 5 bases and J dropped 3 bases, with 17 bases sitting between them. This CDR3 spans 16 amino acids. The CDR3 reads CASRVTGQLANEKLFF. For the CDR3, the DNA is TGCGCCAGCAGAGTTACCGGACAGCTAGCTAATGAAAAACTGTTTTTT.

CDR3 protein: CASSVGPEEQYF. CDR3 nucleotides: TGTGCCAGCAGTGTGGGCCCTGAGGAGCAGTACTTC. This chain joins TRBV2 and TRBJ2-7, with unresolved D. Trimming took off 4 bases at V and 7 bases at J, with 11 bases between the two ends. The CDR3 sequence is 12 residues long. Germline V lookup: CDR1 SNHLY, CDR2 FYNNEI. Full variable domain (outside the CDR3, taken from reference TRBV2 and TRBJ2-7): EPEVTQTPSHQVTQMGQEVILRCVPISNHLYFYWYRQILGQKVEFLVSFYNNEISEKSEIFDDQFSVERPDGSNFTLKIRSTKLEDSAMYFCASSVGPEEQYFGPGTRLTVT.

This clone showed up just a few times. J is TRBJ2-1 and V is TRBV7-6; D is perhaps TRBD2 (6 bases). Per the germline V gene, CDR1 is SGHVS and CDR2 is FNYEAQ. This CDR3 has 15 amino acids. V lost 5 bases and J lost 5, with 16 bases in between. As DNA, the CDR3 is TGTGCCAGCAGCATTAGCCGGGAGTATAACAATGAGCAGTTCTTC. Encoded protein: CASSISREYNNEQFF.

This clone has just a few counts. Other nucleotide sequences in the sample specify the same CDR3. V usage is TRBV7-3 and J usage is TRBJ1-1, with D perhaps TRBD1 (5 bases). Looked up from germline, CDR1 is SGHTA and CDR2 is FQGTGA. The CDR3 consists of 13 residues. Trimming removed 4 bases from V and 8 bases from J, with 14 bases in between. The CDR3, as DNA: TGTGCCAGCAGCTCAGTCCCTGGGACGGAAGCTTTCTTT. Amino acid sequence: CASSSVPGTEAFF. Together with reference TRBV7-3 and TRBJ1-1, the CDR3 gives the full variable domain: GAGVSQTPSNKVTEKGKYVELRCDPISGHTALYWYRQSLGQGPEFLIYFQGTGAADDSGLPNDRFFAVRPEGSVSTLKIQRTERGDSAVYLCASSSVPGTEAFFGQGTRLTVV.

V is TRBV5-1 and J is TRBJ2-7; D gene ambiguous. The CDR3 extends over 13 amino acids. Deletions cut 2 bases from V and 2 bases from J, with 8 bases between. CDR1 SGHRS and CDR2 YFSETQ come from the germline V gene. The CDR3 loop is CASSFLGTYEQYF. The CDR3 DNA follows: TGCGCCAGCAGCTTCCTGGGTACCTACGAGCAGTACTTC.

V is TRBV7-3 and J is TRBJ2-6; D uncertain. This CDR3 is 14 amino acids long. Trimming removed 6 bases at V and 1 base at J, with 7 bases between. CDR1 is SGHTA, CDR2 FQGTGA, per germline. CDR3 sequence reads: CASSSRSGANVLTF. For the CDR3, the DNA is TGTGCCAGCAGTTCCAGATCTGGGGCCAACGTCCTGACTTTC.

This clone has just a few counts. This chain links TRBV4-2 with TRBJ2-7; a possible D gene is TRBD2 (5 bases). The CDR3 is made up of 15 amino acids. The V and J ends lost 4 bases and 3 bases respectively, with 16 bases between them. CDR1 is LGHNA and CDR2 is YNFKEQ in the germline V gene. CDR3 sequence (DNA): TGTGCCAGCAGCCCCGGATCGGGAATTAACTACGAGCAGTACTTC. Protein sequence: CASSPGSGINYEQYF.

Only a few counts were recorded for this clone. The CDR3 spells CASSPGQETQYF. The CDR3 DNA is TGCGCCAGCAGCCCCGGCCAAGAGACCCAGTACTTC. The chain carries TRBV5-1 and TRBJ2-5; D remains ambiguous. CDR3 length equals 12 residues. Looked up from germline, CDR1 is SGHRS and CDR2 is YFSETQ. Trimming removed 4 bases from V and 1 base from J, with 5 bases in between.

The V call is TRBV9, the J call TRBJ2-3; D gene ambiguous. CDR1 and CDR2 from the germline V gene are SGDLS and YYNGEE. There are 12 residues in the CDR3. Trimming removed 3 bases from V and 5 bases from J, with 7 bases in between. CDR3 sequence reads: CASSALRDTQYF. The CDR3 nucleotides are TGTGCCAGCAGCGCTCTCAGAGATACGCAGTATTTT.

This clone has only a few counts. This chain joins TRBV4-1 and TRBJ1-5; D not certain. The CDR3 has 14 residues. Trimming removed 5 bases at V and 6 bases at J, with 14 bases between. Germline assignment: CDR1 MGHRA and CDR2 YSYEKL. CDR3 DNA sequence: TGCGCCAGCAGCTTTGAACCGGGTGCTCAGCCCCAGCATTTT. This translates into CASSFEPGAQPQHF.

This clone appeared many times. The chain employs TRBV28 and TRBJ2-5; 8 bases fit TRBD1. The CDR3 runs to 13 residues. Per the germline V gene, CDR1 is MDHEN and CDR2 is SYDVKM. V lost 6 bases and J lost 4; bases outside the gene matches: 4. The CDR3, as DNA: TGTGCCAGCAGGACAGGGGATGGAGAGACCCAGTACTTC. Amino acid sequence: CASRTGDGETQYF.

The chain is built from TRBV13 and TRBJ2-7; D may be TRBD2 (5 bases). The ends were cut back, 3 bases at V and 4 bases at J, with 10 bases in the middle. The CDR3 runs to 13 residues. Germline V gives CDR1 PRHDT, CDR2 FYEKMQ (reference sequence). The CDR3 DNA sequence: TGTGCCAGCAGCTTGCGGGTGGGGTACGAGCAGTACTTC. Its translation: CASSLRVGYEQYF.

This clone was counted at least ten times. The chain recombines TRBV29-1 with TRBJ2-7, with D possibly being TRBD1 or TRBD2 (5 bases each). Germline CDR1 is SQVTM and CDR2 is ANQGSEA. The CDR3 spans 13 residues. V gave up 4 bases and J gave up 5 bases, with 15 bases separating them. The CDR3 nucleotides read TGCAGCGTTGTTTCCCGAGGGGCCAACGAGCAGTACTTC. It codes for CSVVSRGANEQYF.

In this sample, this clone turned up a few times. This chain connects TRBV5-1 to TRBJ1-2, with 7 bases identical to TRBD1. V shed 3 bases and J 2 bases; nucleotides not matched to a gene: 13. This CDR3 spans 17 amino acids. Germline V gene lookup returns CDR1 SGHRS and CDR2 YFSETQ. The CDR3: CASSSQQGIGLNYGYTF. DNA for the CDR3: TGCGCCAGCAGCTCCCAACAGGGGATCGGCCTAAACTATGGCTACACCTTC. Full variable domain (remainder filled in from reference TRBV5-1 and TRBJ1-2): KAGVTQTPRYLIKTRGQQVTLSCSPISGHRSVSWYQQTPGQGLQFLFEYFSETQRNKGNFPGRFSGRQFSNSRSEMNVSTLELGDSALYLCASSSQQGIGLNYGYTFGSGTRLTVV.

This clone was found a few times. V gene TRBV27 combines with J gene TRBJ2-5, with 7 bases aligning to TRBD2. Germline CDR1 MNHEY, CDR2 SMNVEV (reference sequence). The CDR3 covers 15 residues. Germline trimming cut 6 bases from V and 5 bases from J; bases unmatched to any gene: 12. The CDR3 coding sequence is TGTGCCAGCAGCCGTAGTACTAGCGCGGGGGAGACCCAGTACTTC. Translated: CASSRSTSAGETQYF.